This T cell receptor (beta chain) was found in a study of shared clonotypes between healthy human individuals. The wider study: Each donor's CD8 memory used one plate, CD8 naive two, each CD4 subset three. Study-level results: Shared clonotypes: roughly 5% naive CD4, approximately 3.4% naive CD8, less than 2.5% memory CD4, around 0.4% memory CD8.

As for this clone: Its antigen is unknown.

TCRdb's copy holds only in-frame clones and misses some; the assay was immunoSEQ multiplex PCR. Among approximately 740,000 clones listed, 80% to 95% were seen once. CD8 cells classed as naive were CD45RO-negative and positively selected for CCR7, excluding terminally differentiated effector memory CD45RA+ cells. This CDR3 is built from 17 residues. Germline V lookup: CDR1 MGHRA, CDR2 YSYEKL. Losses at the gene ends were 1 base for V and 6 bases for J; bases not matched to a gene: 12. The chain combines TRBV4-1 with TRBJ2-7; 10 nucleotides line up with TRBD2. The receptor was isolated from a man younger than 40 in good health. Sequenced: naive CD8+ T cells sorted from blood. This CDR3 is CASSQGGLGTSEGEQYF. In nucleotides, the CDR3 is TGCGCCAGCAGCCAAGGGGGCCTCGGGACTAGCGAGGGCGAGCAGTACTTC.